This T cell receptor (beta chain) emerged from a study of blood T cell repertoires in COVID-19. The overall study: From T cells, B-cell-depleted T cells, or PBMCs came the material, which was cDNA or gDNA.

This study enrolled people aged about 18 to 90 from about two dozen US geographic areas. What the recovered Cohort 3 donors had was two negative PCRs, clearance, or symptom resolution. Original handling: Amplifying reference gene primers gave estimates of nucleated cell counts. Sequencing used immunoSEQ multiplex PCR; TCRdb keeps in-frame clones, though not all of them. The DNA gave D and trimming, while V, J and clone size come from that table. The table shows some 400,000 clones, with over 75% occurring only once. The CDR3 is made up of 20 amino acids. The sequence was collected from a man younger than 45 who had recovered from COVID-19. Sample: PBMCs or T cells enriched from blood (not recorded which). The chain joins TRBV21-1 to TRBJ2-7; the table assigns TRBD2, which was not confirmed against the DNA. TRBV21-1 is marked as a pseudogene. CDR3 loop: CASSKAGIAALLSPSYEQYF. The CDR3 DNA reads TGTGCCAGCAGCAAAGCAGGAATAGCTGCCCTCCTCTCCCCCTCCTACGAGCAGTACTTC.